The present TCR beta chain was sequenced within a study of T-cell memory formation after mild COVID-19. About the research overall: TCR clusters were largely donor specific.

On this clonotype itself: Its specificity is not known.

Germline CDR1 reads MGHRA; CDR2 reads YSYEKL. The CDR3 sequence is 18 residues long. V dropped 4 bases and J dropped 3; count of bases not matched to a gene: 13. General observations from the study: Clones from the second wave (peaking day 37) had unconfirmed SARS-CoV-2 specificity.

Each CDR3 protein gets one entry after TCRdb re-called the 5' RACE reads with MiXCR. The sample lists 250,000 to 300,000 distinct CDR3 sequences, about a sixth occurring once. The chain has TRBV4-1 and TRBJ2-7; TRBD2 aligns across 12 bases. Sequenced: PBMCs or a T cell subset sorted from them (not recorded which). The TCR originated in a man aged 18 to 35 who had mild COVID-19 (a few samples of this study predate the infection). Cell type and time point are not known. The CDR3 loop reads CASSPQGLAGGKFYEQYF. The CDR3 DNA follows: TGCGCCAGCAGCCCCCAGGGGCTAGCGGGGGGGAAGTTCTACGAGCAGTACTTC.